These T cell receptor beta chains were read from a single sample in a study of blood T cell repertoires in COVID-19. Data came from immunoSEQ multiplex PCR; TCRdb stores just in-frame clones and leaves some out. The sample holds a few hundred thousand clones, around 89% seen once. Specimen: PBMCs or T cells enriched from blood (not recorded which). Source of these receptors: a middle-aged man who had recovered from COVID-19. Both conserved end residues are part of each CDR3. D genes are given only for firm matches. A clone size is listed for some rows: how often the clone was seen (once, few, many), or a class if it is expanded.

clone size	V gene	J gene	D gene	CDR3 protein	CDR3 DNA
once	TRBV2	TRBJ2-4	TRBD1	CASSVDRGWGNIQYF	TGTGCCAGCAGTGTAGACAGGGGCTGGGGAAACATTCAGTACTTC
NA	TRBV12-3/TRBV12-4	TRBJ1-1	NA	CASSFNMNTEAFF	TGTGCCAGCAGTTTTAATATGAACACTGAAGCTTTCTTT
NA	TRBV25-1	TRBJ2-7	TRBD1	CASSELTGGSYEQYF	TGTGCCAGCAGTGAATTAACAGGGGGCTCGTACGAGCAGTACTTC
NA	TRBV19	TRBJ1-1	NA	CASSIGGHLNTEAFF	TGTGCCAGTAGTATAGGGGGACACTTGAACACTGAAGCTTTCTTT
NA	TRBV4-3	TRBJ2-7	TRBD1	CASSQTTGGWEPVYEQYF	TGCGCCAGCAGCCAAACGACAGGGGGGTGGGAGCCCGTCTACGAGCAGTACTTC
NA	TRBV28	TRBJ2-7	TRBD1	CASVEGQGFHEQYF	TGTGCCAGTGTGGAGGGACAGGGCTTCCACGAGCAGTACTTC
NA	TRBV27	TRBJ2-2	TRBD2	CASSLHRRASGGGGELFF	TGTGCCAGCAGTTTGCACCGTAGGGCTAGCGGTGGGGGCGGGGAGCTGTTTTTT
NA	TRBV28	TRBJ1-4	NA	CASSFAGNEKLFF	TGTGCCAGCAGTTTTGCGGGTAATGAAAAACTGTTTTTT
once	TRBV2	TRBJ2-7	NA	CASSEFKGDYEQYF	TGTGCCAGCAGTGAATTTAAAGGAGACTACGAGCAGTACTTC
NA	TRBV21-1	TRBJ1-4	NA	CASSNIESRGLPFWLFF	TGTGCCAGCAGCAATATTGAATCTAGGGGACTACCCTTTTGGTTGTTTTTT
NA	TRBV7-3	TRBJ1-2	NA	CASSPAGVSAGYTF	TGTGCCAGCAGCCCTGCGGGGGTTTCGGCTGGCTACACCTTC
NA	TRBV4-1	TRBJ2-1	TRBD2	CASSQKPGTSGRYNEQFF	TGCGCCAGCAGCCAAAAACCCGGGACTAGCGGGAGGTACAATGAGCAGTTCTTC
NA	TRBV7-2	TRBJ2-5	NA	CASSFVRETQYF	TGTGCCAGCAGCTTTGTCCGGGAGACCCAGTACTTC
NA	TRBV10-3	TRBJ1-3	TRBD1	CAISESQGAPTRSGNTIYF	TGTGCCATCAGTGAGTCCCAGGGGGCCCCTACGAGATCAGGAAACACCATATATTTT
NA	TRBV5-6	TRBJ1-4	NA	CASSPGTAPNEKLFF	TGTGCCAGCAGCCCGGGAACGGCACCTAATGAAAAACTGTTTTTT
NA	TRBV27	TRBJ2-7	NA	CASSPLGEHSYEQYF	TGTGCCAGCAGTCCTCTCGGGGAACACTCCTACGAGCAGTACTTC
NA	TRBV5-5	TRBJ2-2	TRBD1	CASSFAQDRAGTGELFF	TGTGCCAGCAGCTTCGCTCAGGACAGGGCTGGCACCGGGGAGCTGTTTTTT
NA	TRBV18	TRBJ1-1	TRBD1	CASSPRATGGVGQNTEAFF	TGTGCCAGCTCACCGAGGGCAACAGGGGGCGTAGGTCAGAACACTGAAGCTTTCTTT
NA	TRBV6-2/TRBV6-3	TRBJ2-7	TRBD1	CASSFRRTGGSPTYEQYF	TGTGCCAGCAGTTTCAGGAGGACAGGGGGGAGTCCGACCTACGAGCAGTACTTC
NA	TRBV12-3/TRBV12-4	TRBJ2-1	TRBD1	CASSLGQKQFF	TGTGCCAGCAGTTTGGGACAGAAGCAGTTCTTC
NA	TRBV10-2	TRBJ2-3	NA	CASSDWTSFTDTQYF	TGCGCCAGCAGTGATTGGACATCCTTCACAGATACGCAGTATTTT
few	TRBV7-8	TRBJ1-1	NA	CASSSGEANTEAFF	TGTGCCAGCAGCTCCGGAGAAGCGAACACTGAAGCTTTCTTT